This T cell receptor (beta chain) was identified in a study of blood T cell repertoires in COVID-19. In the study overall: COVID-19 samples from acute and convalescent phases originated in the United States, Italy and Spain.

V dropped 3 bases and J dropped 5 bases, with 11 bases sitting between them. Per the germline V gene, CDR1 is SGHAT and CDR2 is FQNNGV. The CDR3 has 13 residues. Seattle patient enrollment occurred during active infection, with longitudinal follow-up thereafter. Profiling relied on immunoSEQ multiplex PCR, and the TCRdb table lists in-frame clones only, not all of them. The data hold roughly 350,000 clones, with about nine tenths observed a single time. This clone appeared a few times. The material sequenced was peripheral blood. This chain links TRBV11-2 with TRBJ2-7, with a weak D call TRBD1 (6 bases). This clonotype was sampled from a woman in her 70s with COVID-19, enrolled during active disease. The DNA of the CDR3 is TGTGCCAGCAGCTTCACAGGGATCAACGAGCAGTACTTC. It yields the protein CASSFTGINEQYF. Full variable domain (outside the CDR3, taken from reference TRBV11-2 and TRBJ2-7): EAGVAQSPRYKIIEKRQSVAFWCNPISGHATLYWYQQILGQGPKLLIQFQNNGVVDDSQLPKDRFSAERLKGVDSTLKIQPAKLEDSAVYLCASSFTGINEQYFGPGTRLTVT.